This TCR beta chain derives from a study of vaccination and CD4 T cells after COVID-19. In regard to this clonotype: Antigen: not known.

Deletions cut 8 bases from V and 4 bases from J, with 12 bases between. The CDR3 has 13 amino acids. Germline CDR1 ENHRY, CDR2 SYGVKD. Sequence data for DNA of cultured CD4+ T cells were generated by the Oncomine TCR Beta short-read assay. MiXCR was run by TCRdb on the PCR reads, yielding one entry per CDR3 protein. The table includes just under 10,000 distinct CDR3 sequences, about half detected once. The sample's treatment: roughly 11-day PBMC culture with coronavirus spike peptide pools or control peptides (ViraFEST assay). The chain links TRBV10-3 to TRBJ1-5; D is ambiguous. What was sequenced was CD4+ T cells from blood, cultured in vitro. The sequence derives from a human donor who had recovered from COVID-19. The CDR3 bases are TGTGCCATCTCCGGCACAGTTAATCAGCCCCAGCATTTT. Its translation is CAISGTVNQPQHF.